Following are 8 T cell receptor beta chains from one sample sequenced in a study of shared clonotypes between healthy human individuals. The method was immunoSEQ multiplex PCR; TCRdb's version includes in-frame clones alone and lacks a portion of them. The sample comprises about 2.4 million clones, 80% to 95% of which are singletons, and around 0.37% rests with the top ten. Material for sequencing was naive CD4+ T cells from PBMCs. Noted subset: CD45RA+ positively selected. The receptors here all came from a young man in good health. Some clones in this sample may be carry-over from other donors' samples.

J is TRBJ2-5 and V is TRBV28; D is perhaps TRBD2 (5 bases). The V and J ends lost 7 bases and 5 bases respectively, with 17 bases between them. The CDR3 runs 14 residues. CDR1 is MDHEN and CDR2 is SYDVKM in the germline V gene. CDR3 loop: CASNNYRGLETQYF. As DNA, the CDR3 is TGTGCCAGCAATAATTATCGAGGGTTGGAGACCCAGTACTTC.

This rearrangement joins TRBV10-3 to TRBJ1-2; 8 positions agree with TRBD1. This CDR3 spans 17 amino acids. Germline assignment: CDR1 ENHRY and CDR2 SYGVKD. The junction had 14 bases not matched to a gene; V was cut back by 0 bases and J by 8 bases. The chain's CDR3 is CAISESLRTGQARGYTF. CDR3 nucleotide sequence: TGTGCCATCAGTGAGTCTTTGAGGACAGGGCAGGCAAGGGGCTACACCTTC.

The chain uses TRBV7-3 and TRBJ1-1, with 8 nucleotides matching TRBD1. Germline V gives CDR1 SGHTA, CDR2 FQGTGA. The CDR3 runs to 15 residues. Germline trimming cut 5 bases from V and 4 bases from J; bases unmatched to any gene: 9. CDR3 residues: CASSPRTGTATEAFF. CDR3 DNA sequence: TGTGCCAGCAGCCCAAGGACAGGGACGGCCACTGAAGCTTTCTTT.

The chain has TRBV6-5 and TRBJ1-2; a weak D match, TRBD1 (6 bases). V was trimmed by 2 bases and J by 4 bases, leaving 17 bases between them. CDR1 is MNHEY and CDR2 is SVGAGI in the germline V gene. This CDR3 contains 16 residues. This CDR3 reads CASSYNRQAAGYGYTF. Written as DNA, the CDR3 is TGTGCCAGCAGTTACAATCGACAGGCCGCGGGCTATGGCTACACCTTC.

The chain uses TRBV7-2 and TRBJ1-1, with D unresolved. V was pared by 1 base and J by 3 bases, with 9 bases between. The V gene's germline CDR1 is SGHTA and CDR2 FQGNSA. This CDR3 is 14 amino acids long. The CDR3 coding sequence is TGTGCCAGCAGCTTAGGGGTCTCGGACACTGAAGCTTTCTTT. This translates into CASSLGVSDTEAFF.

The chain links TRBV14 to TRBJ2-1, with a tentative D call TRBD1 (6 bases). Trimming cost V 1 base and J 0 bases, with 10 bases left between them. Germline values: CDR1 SGHDN, CDR2 FVKESK. This CDR3 contains 16 residues. The CDR3 nucleotides are TGTGCCAGCAGCCAAGCGACAGGTGGCTCCTACAATGAGCAGTTCTTC. It specifies CASSQATGGSYNEQFF.

The chain recombines TRBV7-9 with TRBJ2-7; TRBD1 matches at 9 bases. This CDR3 has 16 amino acids. Looked up from germline, CDR1 is SEHNR and CDR2 is FQNEAQ (reference sequence). V shed 1 base, J shed 6 bases, and the junction held 10 bases outside the gene matches. The chain's CDR3 is CASSLGVRTGVGEQYF. The CDR3 region has the DNA TGTGCCAGCAGCTTAGGGGTCCGGACAGGGGTAGGCGAGCAGTACTTC.

This clone appeared once. The chain carries TRBV4-3 and TRBJ2-1, with TRBD2 matching 12 bases. In germline, CDR1 is LGHNA, CDR2 YSLEER. The CDR3 has 18 residues. V gave up 3 bases and J gave up 9 bases; unmatched junction bases: 15. In DNA form, the CDR3 reads TGCGCCAGCAGCCAGGTACTTTTGGGACTAGCGGGTGGAACTGAGCAGTTCTTC. It encodes CASSQVLLGLAGGTEQFF.